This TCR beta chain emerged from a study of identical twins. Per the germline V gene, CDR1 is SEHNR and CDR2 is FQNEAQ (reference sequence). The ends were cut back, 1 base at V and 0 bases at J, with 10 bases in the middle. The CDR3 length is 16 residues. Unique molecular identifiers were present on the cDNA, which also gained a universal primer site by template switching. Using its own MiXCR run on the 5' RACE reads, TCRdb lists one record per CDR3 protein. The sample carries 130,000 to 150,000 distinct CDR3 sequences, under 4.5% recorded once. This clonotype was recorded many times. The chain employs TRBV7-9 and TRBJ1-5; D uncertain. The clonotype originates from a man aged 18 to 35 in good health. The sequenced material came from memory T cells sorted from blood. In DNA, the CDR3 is TGTGCCAGCAGCTTAGGGGGATCAAATAGCAATCAGCCCCAGCATTTT. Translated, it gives CASSLGGSNSNQPQHF.